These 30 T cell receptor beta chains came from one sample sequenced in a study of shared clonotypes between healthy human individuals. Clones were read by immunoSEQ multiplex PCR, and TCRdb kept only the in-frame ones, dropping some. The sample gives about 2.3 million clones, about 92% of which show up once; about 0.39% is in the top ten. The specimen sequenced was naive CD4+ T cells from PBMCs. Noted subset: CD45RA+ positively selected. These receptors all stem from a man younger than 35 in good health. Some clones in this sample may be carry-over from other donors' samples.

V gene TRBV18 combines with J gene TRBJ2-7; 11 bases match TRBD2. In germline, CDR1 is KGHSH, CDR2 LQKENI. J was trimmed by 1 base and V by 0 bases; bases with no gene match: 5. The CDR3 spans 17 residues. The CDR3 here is CASSPPASSGRSYEQYF. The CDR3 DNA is TGTGCCAGCTCACCACCGGCGTCTAGCGGGAGGTCCTACGAGCAGTACTTC.

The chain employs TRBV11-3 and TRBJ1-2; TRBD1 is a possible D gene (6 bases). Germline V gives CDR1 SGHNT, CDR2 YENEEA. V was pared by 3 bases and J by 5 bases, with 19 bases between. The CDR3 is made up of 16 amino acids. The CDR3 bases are TGTGCCAGCAGCTTCGCCGGGACACTCATTCATTATGGCTACACCTTC. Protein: CASSFAGTLIHYGYTF.

DNA for the CDR3: TGCGCCAGCAGCACCGGACAGGGACAGTACGAGCAGTACTTC. Protein: CASSTGQGQYEQYF. This chain uses TRBV5-1 with TRBJ2-7, with 8 nucleotides matching TRBD1. Germline trimming cut 4 bases from V and 4 bases from J; bases unmatched to any gene: 7. Germline loops: CDR1 SGHRS, CDR2 YFSETQ. The CDR3 length is 14 residues.

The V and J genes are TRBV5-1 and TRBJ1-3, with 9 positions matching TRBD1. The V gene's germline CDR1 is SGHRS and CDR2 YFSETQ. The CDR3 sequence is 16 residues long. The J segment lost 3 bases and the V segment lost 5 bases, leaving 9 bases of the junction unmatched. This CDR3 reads CASRPEGQGDGNTIYF. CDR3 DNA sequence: TGCGCCAGCAGACCGGAGGGACAGGGAGATGGAAACACCATATATTTT.

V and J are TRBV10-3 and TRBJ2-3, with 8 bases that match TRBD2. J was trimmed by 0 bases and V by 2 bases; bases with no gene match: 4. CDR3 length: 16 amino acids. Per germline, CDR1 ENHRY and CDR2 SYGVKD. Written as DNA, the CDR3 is TGTGCCATCAGTGAGCGCAGCGGGGGTAGCACAGATACGCAGTATTTT. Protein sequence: CAISERSGGSTDTQYF.

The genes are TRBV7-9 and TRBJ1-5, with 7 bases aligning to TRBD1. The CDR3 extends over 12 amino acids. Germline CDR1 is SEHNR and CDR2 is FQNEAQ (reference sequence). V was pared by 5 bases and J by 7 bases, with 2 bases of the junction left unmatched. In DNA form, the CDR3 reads TGTGCCAGCAGCAGGGACAGACAGCCCCAGCATTTT. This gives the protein CASSRDRQPQHF.

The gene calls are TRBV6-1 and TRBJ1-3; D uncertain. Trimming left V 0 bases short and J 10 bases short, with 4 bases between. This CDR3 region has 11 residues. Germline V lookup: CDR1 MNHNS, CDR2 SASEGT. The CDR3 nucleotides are TGTGCCAGCAGTGAAGCGGGGACCATATATTTT. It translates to CASSEAGTIYF.

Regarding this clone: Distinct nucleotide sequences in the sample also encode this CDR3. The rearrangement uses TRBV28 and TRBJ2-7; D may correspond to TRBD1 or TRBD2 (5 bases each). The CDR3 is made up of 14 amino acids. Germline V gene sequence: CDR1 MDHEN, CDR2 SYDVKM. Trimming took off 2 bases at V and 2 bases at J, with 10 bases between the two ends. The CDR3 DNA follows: TGTGCCAGCAGTTTACGGGGCCTTACCTACGAGCAGTACTTC. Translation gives CASSLRGLTYEQYF.

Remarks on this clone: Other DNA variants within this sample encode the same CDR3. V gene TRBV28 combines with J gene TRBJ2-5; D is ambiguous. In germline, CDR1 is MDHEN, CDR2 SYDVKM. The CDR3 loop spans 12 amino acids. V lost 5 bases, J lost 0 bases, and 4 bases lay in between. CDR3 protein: CASSLYQETQYF. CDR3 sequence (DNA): TGTGCCAGCAGTCTTTACCAAGAGACCCAGTACTTC.

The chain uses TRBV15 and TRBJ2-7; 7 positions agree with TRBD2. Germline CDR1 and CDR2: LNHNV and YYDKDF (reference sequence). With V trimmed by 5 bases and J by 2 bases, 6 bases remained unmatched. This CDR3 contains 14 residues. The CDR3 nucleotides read TGTGCCACCAGCGGCGGGAGTGTCCCCTACGAGCAGTACTTC. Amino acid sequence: CATSGGSVPYEQYF.

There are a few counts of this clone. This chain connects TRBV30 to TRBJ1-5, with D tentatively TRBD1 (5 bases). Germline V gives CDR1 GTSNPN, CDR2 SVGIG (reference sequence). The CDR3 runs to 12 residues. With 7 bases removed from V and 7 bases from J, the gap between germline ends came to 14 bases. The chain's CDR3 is CAFAGTNQPQHF. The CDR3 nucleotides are TGTGCCTTTGCAGGGACGAACCAGCCCCAGCATTTT.

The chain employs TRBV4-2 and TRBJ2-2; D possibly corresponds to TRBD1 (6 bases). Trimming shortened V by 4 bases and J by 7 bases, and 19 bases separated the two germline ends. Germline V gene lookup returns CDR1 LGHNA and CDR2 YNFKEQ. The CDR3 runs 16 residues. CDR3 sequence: CASSPNPTGQSGELFF. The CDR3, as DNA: TGTGCCAGCAGCCCGAATCCCACAGGGCAAAGCGGGGAGCTGTTTTTT.

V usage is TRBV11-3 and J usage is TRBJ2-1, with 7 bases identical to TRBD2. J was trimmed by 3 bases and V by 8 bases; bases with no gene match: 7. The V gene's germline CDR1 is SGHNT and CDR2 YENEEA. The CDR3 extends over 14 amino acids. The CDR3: CASSPSGGYNEQFF. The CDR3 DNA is TGTGCCAGCTCCCCTAGCGGCGGCTACAATGAGCAGTTCTTC.

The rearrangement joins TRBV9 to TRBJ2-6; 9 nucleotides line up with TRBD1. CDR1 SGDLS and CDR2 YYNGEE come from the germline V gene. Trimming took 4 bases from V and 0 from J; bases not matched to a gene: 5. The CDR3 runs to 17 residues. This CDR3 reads CASSKDRGSSGANVLTF. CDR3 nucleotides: TGTGCCAGCAGCAAAGACAGGGGGAGCTCTGGGGCCAACGTCCTGACTTTC.

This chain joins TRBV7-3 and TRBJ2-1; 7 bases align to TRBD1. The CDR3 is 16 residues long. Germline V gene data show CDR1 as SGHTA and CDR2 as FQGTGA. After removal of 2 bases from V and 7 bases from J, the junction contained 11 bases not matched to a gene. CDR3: CASSLLPGGIDNEQFF. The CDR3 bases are TGTGCCAGCAGCTTACTTCCAGGGGGTATTGATAATGAGCAGTTCTTC.

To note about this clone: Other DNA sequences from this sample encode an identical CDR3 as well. The CDR3 nucleotides read TGTGCCAGCTCCCCCGGACAGGATCGAGAAGCTTTCTTT. Protein product: CASSPGQDREAFF. This chain uses TRBV18 with TRBJ1-1; 7 positions agree with TRBD1. The CDR3 sequence is 13 residues long. Germline V gives CDR1 KGHSH, CDR2 LQKENI. J lost 8 bases, V lost 6 bases, and 9 bases had no gene match.

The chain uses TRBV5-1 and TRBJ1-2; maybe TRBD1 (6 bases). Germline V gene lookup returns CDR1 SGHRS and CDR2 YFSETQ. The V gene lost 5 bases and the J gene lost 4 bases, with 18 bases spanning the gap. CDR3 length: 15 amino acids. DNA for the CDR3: TGCGCCAGCAGTTCAGTACAGGGTTCGGGCTATGGCTACACCTTC. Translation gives CASSSVQGSGYGYTF. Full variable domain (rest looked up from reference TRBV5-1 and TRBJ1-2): KAGVTQTPRYLIKTRGQQVTLSCSPISGHRSVSWYQQTPGQGLQFLFEYFSETQRNKGNFPGRFSGRQFSNSRSEMNVSTLELGDSALYLCASSSVQGSGYGYTFGSGTRLTVV.

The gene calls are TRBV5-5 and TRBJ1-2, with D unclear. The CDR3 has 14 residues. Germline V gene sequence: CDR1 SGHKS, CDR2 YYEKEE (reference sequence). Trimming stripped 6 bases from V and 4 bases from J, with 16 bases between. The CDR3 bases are TGTGCCAGCACCTCCCCGGTAGGGAGCTATGGCTACACCTTC. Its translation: CASTSPVGSYGYTF.

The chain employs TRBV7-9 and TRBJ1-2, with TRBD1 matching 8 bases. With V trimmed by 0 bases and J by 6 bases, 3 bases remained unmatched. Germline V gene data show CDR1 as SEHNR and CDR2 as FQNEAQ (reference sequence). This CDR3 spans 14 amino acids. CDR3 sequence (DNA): TGTGCCAGCAGCTTAGCGCCAGGGGGCGATGGCTACACCTTC. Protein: CASSLAPGGDGYTF.

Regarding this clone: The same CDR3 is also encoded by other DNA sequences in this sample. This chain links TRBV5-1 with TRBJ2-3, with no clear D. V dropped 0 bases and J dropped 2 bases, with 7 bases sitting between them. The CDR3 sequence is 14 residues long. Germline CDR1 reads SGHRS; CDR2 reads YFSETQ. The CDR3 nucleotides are TGCGCCAGCAGCTTGGAAGGCATCACAGATACGCAGTATTTT. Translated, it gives CASSLEGITDTQYF.

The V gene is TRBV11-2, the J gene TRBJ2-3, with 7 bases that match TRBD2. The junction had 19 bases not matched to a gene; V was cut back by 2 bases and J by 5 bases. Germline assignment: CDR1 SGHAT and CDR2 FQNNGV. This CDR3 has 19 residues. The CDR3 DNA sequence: TGTGCCAGCAGCTTATATTATTCTCGGACTAGGCAATCGGGAGATACGCAGTATTTT. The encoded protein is CASSLYYSRTRQSGDTQYF.

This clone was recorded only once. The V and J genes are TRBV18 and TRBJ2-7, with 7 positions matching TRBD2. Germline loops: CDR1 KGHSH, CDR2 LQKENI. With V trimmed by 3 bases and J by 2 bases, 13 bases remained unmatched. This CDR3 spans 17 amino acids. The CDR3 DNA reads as TGTGCCAGCTCACCCGTAGCTTTGTCTAGCGGACCCTACGAGCAGTACTTC. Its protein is CASSPVALSSGPYEQYF.

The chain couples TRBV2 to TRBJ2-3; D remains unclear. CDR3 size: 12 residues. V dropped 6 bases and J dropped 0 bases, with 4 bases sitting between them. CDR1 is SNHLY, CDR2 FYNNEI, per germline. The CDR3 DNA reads TGTGCCAGCAGACGTAGCACAGATACGCAGTATTTT. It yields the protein CASRRSTDTQYF.

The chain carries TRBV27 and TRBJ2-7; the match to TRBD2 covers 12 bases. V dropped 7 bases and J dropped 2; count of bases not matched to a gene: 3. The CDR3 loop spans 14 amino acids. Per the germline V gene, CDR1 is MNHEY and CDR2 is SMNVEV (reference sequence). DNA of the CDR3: TGTGCCAGCAAGCGACTAGCGGGAGCCTACGAGCAGTACTTC. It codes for CASKRLAGAYEQYF.

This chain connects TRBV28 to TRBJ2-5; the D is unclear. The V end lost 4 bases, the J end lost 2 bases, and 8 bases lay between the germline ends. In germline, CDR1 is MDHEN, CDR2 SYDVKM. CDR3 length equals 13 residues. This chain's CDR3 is CASSYRSQETQYF. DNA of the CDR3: TGTGCCAGCAGTTACCGCAGTCAAGAGACCCAGTACTTC.

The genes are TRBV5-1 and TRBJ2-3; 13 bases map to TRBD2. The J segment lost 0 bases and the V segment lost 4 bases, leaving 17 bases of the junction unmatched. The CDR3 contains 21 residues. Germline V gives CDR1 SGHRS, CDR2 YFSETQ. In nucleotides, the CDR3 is TGCGCCAGCAGCCGGGACTCACGCTCGGGACTAGCGGGGACTAGCACAGATACGCAGTATTTT. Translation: CASSRDSRSGLAGTSTDTQYF.

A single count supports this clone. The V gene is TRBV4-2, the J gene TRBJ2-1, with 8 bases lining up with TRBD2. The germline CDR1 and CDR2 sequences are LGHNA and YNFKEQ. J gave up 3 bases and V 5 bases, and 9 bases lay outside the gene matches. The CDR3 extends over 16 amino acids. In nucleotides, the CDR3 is TGTGCCAGCAGCTCAGACGTGACTAGCGACTACAATGAGCAGTTCTTC. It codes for CASSSDVTSDYNEQFF.

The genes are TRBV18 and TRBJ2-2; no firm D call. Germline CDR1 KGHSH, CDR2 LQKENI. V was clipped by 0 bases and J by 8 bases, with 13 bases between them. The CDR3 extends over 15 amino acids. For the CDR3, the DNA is TGTGCCAGCTCACCACCCCCGAAGGTTTCAGGGGAGCTGTTTTTT. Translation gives CASSPPPKVSGELFF. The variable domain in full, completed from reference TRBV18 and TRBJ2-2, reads NAGVMQNPRHLVRRRGQEARLRCSPMKGHSHVYWYRQLPEEGLKFMVYLQKENIIDESGMPKERFSAEFPKEGPSILRIQQVVRGDSAAYFCASSPPPKVSGELFFGEGSRLTVL.

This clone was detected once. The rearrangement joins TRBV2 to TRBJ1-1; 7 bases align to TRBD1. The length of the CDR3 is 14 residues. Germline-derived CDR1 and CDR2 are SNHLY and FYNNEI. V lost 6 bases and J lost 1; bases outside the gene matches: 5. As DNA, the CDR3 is TGTGCCAGCAGCCTCAGGGGGGGGAACACTGAAGCTTTCTTT. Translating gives CASSLRGGNTEAFF.

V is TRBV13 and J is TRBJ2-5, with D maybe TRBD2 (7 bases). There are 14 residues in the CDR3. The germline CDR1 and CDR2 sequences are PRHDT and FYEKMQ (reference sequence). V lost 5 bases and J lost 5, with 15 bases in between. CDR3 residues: CASSPRGARETQYF. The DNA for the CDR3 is TGTGCCAGCAGCCCTCGGGGGGCGAGGGAGACCCAGTACTTC.